The text below deals with one TCR beta chain. Its antigen specificity is not known. Base quality data are lacking; no much larger clone is found one base away. CD8 naive samples consisted of CD45RO-negative cells that were positively selected for CCR7, yielding a CD45RA+CCR7+ population without TemRA cells. The donors were healthy, HIV-negative adults who had no recently reported acute infections or vaccinations. Every donor was a Caucasian adult living in Nashville, Tennessee, USA. Blood was obtained by leukapheresis, after which PBMCs were separated by Ficoll-Histopaque density gradient centrifugation and cryopreserved in liquid nitrogen vapor phase. Purity and quantity of every magnetically sorted T cell population were checked by analytical flow cytometry. Genomic DNA was isolated from each sorted fraction and quantified by UV absorbance on a Nanodrop 2000c. This specimen belongs to a study of shared clonotypes between healthy human individuals (dated by TCRdb to 2020 to 2022). Study-level background: A couple of women and a few men aged 18 to 49 years were included in the cohort. For each donor, three plates each were used for CD4 naive and CD4 memory, two plates were used for CD8 naive, and one plate was used for CD8 memory. The study deeply sequenced blood TCR repertoires of about five healthy adults to estimate repertoire size and the extent of clonotype sharing between individuals. Different laboratories and diverse techniques were used to prepare libraries and sequence TCR repertoires, to increase sequencing depth and limit assay-specific biases. Per donor, leukapheresis produced somewhere between about 0.94 and 9 billion PBMCs.

TCR CDR3 regions were amplified from genomic DNA by multiplex PCR using the deep immunoSEQ assay. Genomic DNA extracted from each cell subset was distributed evenly over all wells of several immunoSEQ 96-well plates, and each plate served as one replicate. For sorted subsets, 200 to 250 ng of genomic DNA, equivalent to roughly 33,000 T cell genomes, went into each replicate PCR. Purified libraries were quantified with a Qubit 3.0 fluorometer, sized on a Bioanalyzer 2100, and re-quantified with the KAPA Library Quantification kit. A separate single-read 150-cycle Illumina NextSeq 550 flow cell was used to sequence each immunoSEQ 96-well plate. Turning to the authors' computational methods: Because the immunoSEQ output held only junctional sequences and lacked quality scores, the filtering could not match the filtering applied to full-length reads. Sequences were annotated with PyIR, a Python wrapper for IgBLAST v1.9, and V/J genes and CDR3 were assigned using IMGT germline references. Reads were filtered out if the reads had weak V/J assignments (E-value above 1e-6), no CDR3, stop codons, out-of-frame junctions, or ambiguous translated residues. V3J clonotypes were defined as sequences sharing an identical inferred V gene, J gene, and CDR3 amino acid sequence. To compute the percentage overlap between repertoires, the number of shared unique clonotypes was divided by the size of the smaller repertoire. Repertoire richness was assessed with RTK rarefaction, the Chao1 estimator, and Recon v2.1 estimates of unobserved clonotypes. OLGA was used to compute generation probabilities for all TCRbeta clonotypes that the gDNA method yielded from a few donors. The source is immuneACCESS, and TCRdb retained only in-frame sequences with V and J called. Part of the clones is not carried over; for the studies checked, unresolved V genes explain less than half of this, and the remainder is unexplained. For V, J and clone size, that table is used; D and trimming come from the DNA. In all, the sample holds 600,000 or so clones, and about 98% of those were seen once. Approximately 0.3% of the sample is held by the ten biggest clonotypes.

Points the paper makes about the study in general: Higher generation probabilities were observed for clonotypes shared by all four sorted-subset donors than for non-shared clonotypes. Sampling was restricted to blood, and TCR repertoires in tissues likely differ from the TCR repertoires found in blood. Naive subsets generally had larger estimated clonotype richness than memory subsets did. The small number of donors limited the genetic and exposure-history diversity represented. Pairwise subsampling led to the expectation that sequencing depth would affect the degree of clonotype sharing among donors. Approximately 5% of naive CD4, 3.5% of naive CD8, approximately 2.2% of memory CD4, and roughly 0.4% of memory CD8 clonotypes were shared across a handful of donors. Rarefaction of sorted-subset datasets indicated incomplete sequencing despite the large sequencing depth.

The source is a man aged 25 to 40 in good health. Material for sequencing was naive CD8+ T cells sorted from blood. The cell subset or site label for this specimen denotes: CD45RA+CCR7+.

The DNA is as follows: TGCGCCAGCACTAACGACAGGAATGAGCAGTTCTTC. Its protein product is CASTNDRNEQFF. This sequence uses TRBV10-1 and TRBJ2-1; the D region possibly corresponds to TRBD1 (6 bases align). Per the germline V gene (reference sequence), WNHNN is the CDR1 and SYGVQD is the CDR2. Its CDR3 holds 12 amino acids, cysteine through phenylalanine. The kept DNA is CDR3 alone, 36 bases in frame from the first base. At the junction V is shortened by 7 bases and J by 7 bases, with 11 bases in between.